The next 28 T cell receptor beta chains were all read from a single sample in a study of control samples from healthy donors and cancer patients. Profiling relied on immunoSEQ multiplex PCR, and the TCRdb table lists in-frame clones only, not all of them. The top ten clones hold nearly 5% of a sample with around 170,000 clones, around 88% of them seen once. The sequencing sample was made of blood. Every receptor here comes from a woman in her 30s in good health.

This clone was observed a handful of times. The chain carries TRBV4-1 and TRBJ1-5, with a tentative D call TRBD1 (5 bases). Germline values: CDR1 MGHRA, CDR2 YSYEKL. V was cut by 2 bases and J by 5 bases, with 7 bases left in between. This CDR3 contains 13 residues. Here the CDR3 reads CASSQWGDQPQHF. Here the CDR3 DNA reads TGCGCCAGCAGCCAATGGGGGGATCAGCCCCAGCATTTT.

The J gene is TRBJ1-1, the V gene TRBV14, with 12 bases identical to TRBD1. The CDR3 loop spans 15 amino acids. V lost 4 bases, J lost 6 bases, and 6 bases stayed unmatched. CDR1 SGHDN and CDR2 FVKESK come from the germline V gene. CDR3 region: CASSPGQGAPSEAFF. For the CDR3, the DNA is TGTGCCAGCAGCCCGGGACAGGGGGCCCCATCTGAAGCTTTCTTT.

The V gene is TRBV12-5, the J gene TRBJ2-2; D remains ambiguous. This CDR3 has 16 amino acids. Germline V CDR1 and CDR2: LGHNT, FRNRAP. V lost 1 base, J lost 9 bases, and 18 bases lay in between. CDR3 protein: CASGLDPVDGLRELFF. The CDR3, as DNA: TGTGCTAGTGGTTTGGACCCCGTGGACGGTCTGAGGGAGCTGTTTTTT.

The V gene is TRBV3-1 (or the pseudogene TRBV3-2), the J gene TRBJ1-2, with TRBD1 identical over 7 bases. This CDR3 region has 14 residues. Trimming at V came to 0 bases and at J to 8 bases, leaving 6 bases not matched to a gene. Germline loops: CDR1 LGHDT, CDR2 YNNKEL (reference sequence). CDR3 in amino acids: CASSQETGLGGYTF. CDR3 DNA sequence: TGTGCCAGCAGCCAAGAGACAGGGTTAGGGGGCTACACCTTC.

The chain joins TRBV5-8 to TRBJ2-1; 10 bases match TRBD2. The germline CDR1 and CDR2 sequences are SGHTS and YDEGEE. The V and J ends lost 4 bases and 6 bases, in that order; junction bases with no gene match: 4. CDR3 length: 14 residues. CDR3 DNA: TGTGCCAGCAGCCAGACTAGCGGGCCCAATGAGCAGTTCTTC. Translation: CASSQTSGPNEQFF.

The chain couples TRBV6-5 to TRBJ2-3; the D call may be TRBD1 or TRBD2 (5 bases each). The CDR3 runs to 14 residues. CDR1 is MNHEY, CDR2 SVGAGI, per germline. V shed 10 bases and J shed 3 bases, with 17 bases lying between them. The CDR3 reads CATTTGWGTDTQYF. The CDR3 nucleotides read TGTGCCACTACAACGGGGTGGGGGACAGATACGCAGTATTTT.

This chain connects TRBV15 to TRBJ2-1, with 9 bases fitting TRBD1. Germline lookup yields CDR1 LNHNV and CDR2 YYDKDF (reference sequence). The CDR3 spans 16 residues. V lost 2 bases and J lost 5; bases outside the gene matches: 7. CDR3 nucleotides: TGTGCCACCAGCAGAACCACAGGGGGCGCAGACAATGAGCAGTTCTTC. This codes for CATSRTTGGADNEQFF.

The rearrangement links TRBV4-1 to TRBJ2-1; 9 bases agree with TRBD2. This CDR3 contains 15 residues. Germline V CDR1 and CDR2: MGHRA, YSYEKL. The V gene end was trimmed by 3 bases and the J gene end by 7 bases; junction bases not matched to a gene: 7. This chain's CDR3 is CASSQGGGRGNEQFF. The CDR3 nucleotides read TGCGCCAGCAGCCAGGGGGGCGGGAGGGGTAATGAGCAGTTCTTC.

The chain links TRBV6-1 to TRBJ2-5; 12 positions match TRBD2. The trim removed 4 bases at V and 4 bases at J, leaving 7 bases unmatched. The length of the CDR3 is 16 residues. Germline V gene data show CDR1 as MNHNS and CDR2 as SASEGT. The CDR3 region is CASSVLAGGLGETQYF. The CDR3 DNA follows: TGTGCCAGCAGTGTTCTAGCGGGGGGGCTGGGAGAGACCCAGTACTTC.

The chain links TRBV5-1 to TRBJ1-1, with 9 bases lining up with TRBD1. Unmatched junction bases numbered 5, after V lost 4 bases and J lost 1 base. This CDR3 has 15 amino acids. Germline CDR1 is SGHRS and CDR2 is YFSETQ. In DNA, the CDR3 is TGCGCCAGCAGCCCCCGGACAGGGGCGAACACTGAAGCTTTCTTT. Encoded protein: CASSPRTGANTEAFF. The full variable domain, completed using reference TRBV5-1 and TRBJ1-1, is KAGVTQTPRYLIKTRGQQVTLSCSPISGHRSVSWYQQTPGQGLQFLFEYFSETQRNKGNFPGRFSGRQFSNSRSEMNVSTLELGDSALYLCASSPRTGANTEAFFGQGTRLTVV.

The chain couples TRBV6-5 to TRBJ1-3; D is uncertain. Germline CDR1 and CDR2: MNHEY and SVGAGI. The CDR3 contains 15 residues. The germline V and J ends were trimmed by 0 bases and 4 bases, with 10 bases remaining between them. The CDR3 DNA is TGTGCCAGCAGTTACTCGAGCCGTGGGGGAAACACCATATATTTT. Protein: CASSYSSRGGNTIYF.

V is TRBV28 and J is TRBJ2-3; tentatively, D is TRBD1 (5 bases). Trimming pared 5 bases from V and 4 bases from J, leaving 16 bases between. The CDR3 is 15 residues long. Per the germline V gene, CDR1 is MDHEN and CDR2 is SYDVKM. The CDR3 region has the DNA TGTGCCAGCAGTAAGGGAAGGGGTCTGGCAGATACGCAGTATTTT. Its protein is CASSKGRGLADTQYF. Complete variable domain (other parts from reference TRBV28 and TRBJ2-3): DVKVTQSSRYLVKRTGEKVFLECVQDMDHENMFWYRQDPGLGLRLIYFSYDVKMKEKGDIPEGYSVSREKKERFSLILESASTNQTSMYLCASSKGRGLADTQYFGPGTRLTVL.

The chain recombines TRBV27 with TRBJ2-1; weak D call: TRBD2 (7 bases). Germline CDR1 is MNHEY and CDR2 is SMNVEV (reference sequence). The CDR3 covers 18 residues. V lost 6 bases to trimming and J lost 0 bases, with 21 bases between them. In DNA, the CDR3 is TGTGCCAGCAGGCGACTCGCGGGGGCCCGGAGCTCCTACAATGAGCAGTTCTTC. It specifies CASRRLAGARSSYNEQFF.

This clone was seen just once. This chain links TRBV15 with TRBJ1-1, with 9 bases that match TRBD1. This CDR3 region has 14 residues. Germline V gene sequence: CDR1 LNHNV, CDR2 YYDKDF (reference sequence). V trimming: 8 bases; J trimming: 4 bases; junction bases outside the gene matches: 8. This chain's CDR3 is CATCTGQGSTEAFF. CDR3 nucleotides: TGTGCCACCTGCACGGGACAGGGAAGCACTGAAGCTTTCTTT.

The chain recombines TRBV25-1 with TRBJ2-5; 7 positions match TRBD2. V shed 5 bases and J 2 bases; nucleotides not matched to a gene: 5. The CDR3 extends over 14 amino acids. Germline V lookup: CDR1 MGHDK, CDR2 SYGVNS. CDR3 DNA: TGTGCCAGCAGTTTTGGAGCGGGACAAGAGACCCAGTACTTC. Protein sequence: CASSFGAGQETQYF.

The chain recombines TRBV3-1 (or the pseudogene TRBV3-2) with TRBJ2-7; TRBD2 matches 8 bases. Germline CDR1 reads LGHDT; CDR2 reads YNNKEL (reference sequence). CDR3 length: 14 amino acids. V shed 3 bases and J 7 bases; nucleotides not matched to a gene: 8. Here the CDR3 DNA reads TGTGCCAGCAGCCAGGCGGGAGGAAGTTGGGAGCAGTACTTC. Its translation: CASSQAGGSWEQYF.

The gene calls are TRBV27 and TRBJ2-1, with a possible D match to TRBD1 (5 bases). The CDR3 has 13 amino acids. Looked up from germline, CDR1 is MNHEY and CDR2 is SMNVEV (reference sequence). The V end was cut by 3 bases, the J end by 8 bases, with 11 bases between. Here the CDR3 reads CASSLGRVHEQFF. The CDR3 DNA reads as TGTGCCAGCAGTTTGGGCAGGGTGCATGAGCAGTTCTTC.

This chain links TRBV7-2 with TRBJ1-1; 10 bases are a match to TRBD1. This CDR3 contains 15 residues. The V segment lost 5 bases and the J segment 3 bases; nucleotides outside the gene matches: 6. The germline gives CDR1 SGHTA, CDR2 FQGNSA. The CDR3 nucleotides are TGTGCCAGCAGCCTTAGACAGGGGGCGTACACTGAAGCTTTCTTT. Translated: CASSLRQGAYTEAFF.

J is TRBJ1-1 and V is TRBV27; 8 bases are a match to TRBD1. V shed 3 bases, J shed 5 bases, and the junction held 5 bases outside the gene matches. Germline lookup yields CDR1 MNHEY and CDR2 SMNVEV (reference sequence). The CDR3 totals 14 residues. CDR3 loop: CASSFRTGSTEAFF. The CDR3, as DNA: TGTGCCAGCAGTTTCCGGACAGGGAGTACTGAAGCTTTCTTT.

J is TRBJ2-5 and V is TRBV27, with 7 positions matching TRBD2. Unmatched junction bases numbered 5, after V lost 2 bases and J lost 5 bases. Germline V CDR1 and CDR2: MNHEY, SMNVEV (reference sequence). The CDR3 contains 14 residues. The CDR3 bases are TGTGCCAGCAGTTTAGGGGGAGGGCTGGAGACCCAGTACTTC. Its translation: CASSLGGGLETQYF.

The chain employs TRBV25-1 and TRBJ2-5; 11 nucleotides agree with TRBD2. This CDR3 is built from 14 residues. J was trimmed by 0 bases and V by 8 bases; bases with no gene match: 2. CDR1 MGHDK and CDR2 SYGVNS come from the germline V gene. This CDR3 reads CASQLAGDQETQYF. The CDR3 DNA sequence: TGTGCCAGCCAACTAGCGGGAGACCAAGAGACCCAGTACTTC. Full variable domain (outside the CDR3, taken from reference TRBV25-1 and TRBJ2-5): EADIYQTPRYLVIGTGKKITLECSQTMGHDKMYWYQQDPGMELHLIHYSYGVNSTEKGDLSSESTVSRIRTEHFPLTLESARPSHTSQYLCASQLAGDQETQYFGPGTRLLVL.

The CDR3 DNA is TGTGCCACCAGTGATCCCAACTGGTCGGGTCAGCCCCAGCATTTT. It codes for CATSDPNWSGQPQHF. The chain links TRBV24-1 to TRBJ1-5; D remains ambiguous. Trimming stripped 3 bases from V and 6 bases from J, with 14 bases between. In germline, CDR1 is KGHDR, CDR2 SFDVKD. This CDR3 has 15 residues.

The J gene is TRBJ2-5, the V gene TRBV5-1; 7 nucleotides line up with TRBD2. The CDR3 is made up of 14 amino acids. The germline V gene has CDR1 SGHRS and CDR2 YFSETQ. The junction had 6 bases not matched to a gene; V was cut back by 5 bases and J by 2 bases. The CDR3 sequence is CASRSGGFQETQYF. The CDR3 bases are TGCGCCAGCAGGTCGGGGGGTTTTCAAGAGACCCAGTACTTC. Using reference TRBV5-1 and TRBJ2-5 for the parts outside the CDR3, the full variable domain is KAGVTQTPRYLIKTRGQQVTLSCSPISGHRSVSWYQQTPGQGLQFLFEYFSETQRNKGNFPGRFSGRQFSNSRSEMNVSTLELGDSALYLCASRSGGFQETQYFGPGTRLLVL.

The chain joins TRBV28 to TRBJ2-5; D might be TRBD2 (7 bases). Germline CDR1 is MDHEN and CDR2 is SYDVKM. The CDR3 has 15 amino acids. Trimming removed 3 bases from V and 0 bases from J, with 11 bases in between. CDR3 nucleotides: TGTGCCAGCAGTTTCGGCGGGGGCGACCAAGAGACCCAGTACTTC. Protein sequence: CASSFGGGDQETQYF.

V is TRBV3-1 (or the pseudogene TRBV3-2) and J is TRBJ2-3; 8 bases match TRBD1. This CDR3 is 15 amino acids long. V shed 6 bases and J 0 bases; nucleotides not matched to a gene: 5. Germline V gene lookup returns CDR1 LGHDT and CDR2 YNNKEL (reference sequence). CDR3 sequence reads: CASRYTGGSTDTQYF. The CDR3 DNA reads as TGTGCCAGCAGATATACAGGGGGAAGCACAGATACGCAGTATTTT.

The chain couples TRBV9 to TRBJ2-1; D possibly corresponds to TRBD2 (5 bases). This CDR3 is built from 11 residues. CDR1 SGDLS and CDR2 YYNGEE come from the germline V gene. V lost 2 bases to trimming and J lost 8 bases, with 5 bases between them. The DNA for the CDR3 is TGTGCCAGCAGCGTCGGGGATGAGCAGTTCTTC. Its translation: CASSVGDEQFF.

The chain links TRBV18 to TRBJ2-2, with D hard to call. CDR1 KGHSH and CDR2 LQKENI come from the germline V gene. V dropped 4 bases and J dropped 7 bases, with 7 bases sitting between them. The CDR3 has 12 amino acids. Here the CDR3 reads CASSRWDGELFF. CDR3 coding DNA: TGTGCCAGCTCACGTTGGGACGGGGAGCTGTTTTTT.

The chain carries TRBV5-1 and TRBJ1-1, with unresolved D. The CDR3 consists of 15 residues. The V gene's germline CDR1 is SGHRS and CDR2 YFSETQ. V lost 2 bases and J lost 1, with 12 bases in between. CDR3 protein: CASSLNPKGNTEAFF. CDR3 DNA sequence: TGCGCCAGCAGCTTAAATCCAAAAGGGAACACTGAAGCTTTCTTT.